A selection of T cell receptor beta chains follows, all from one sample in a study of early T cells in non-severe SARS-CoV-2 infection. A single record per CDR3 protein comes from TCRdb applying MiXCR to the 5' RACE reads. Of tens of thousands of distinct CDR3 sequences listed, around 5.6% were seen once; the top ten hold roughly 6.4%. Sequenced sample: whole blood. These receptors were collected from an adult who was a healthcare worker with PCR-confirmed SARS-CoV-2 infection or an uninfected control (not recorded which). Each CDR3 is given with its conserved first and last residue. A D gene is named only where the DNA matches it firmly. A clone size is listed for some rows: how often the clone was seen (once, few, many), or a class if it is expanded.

CSAYPGTGTYEQYF | TGCAGTGCTTATCCCGGGACAGGAACCTACGAGCAGTACTTC | TRBJ2-7 | TRBD1 | TRBV20-1 | few
CASSLGGLADNEQFF | TGTGCCAGCAGCTTGGGAGGACTAGCGGACAATGAGCAGTTCTTC | TRBJ2-1 | TRBD2 | TRBV5-4 | many
CASSQQGAGGANVLTF | TGCGCCAGCAGCCAACAAGGCGCCGGGGGGGCCAACGTCCTGACTTTC | TRBJ2-6 | NA | TRBV4-1 | few
CASSYSGQGSYEQYF | TGTGCCAGCAGTTACTCTGGACAGGGATCCTACGAGCAGTACTTC | TRBJ2-7 | TRBD1 | TRBV6-5 | few
CASSEGTAGDPGANVLTF | TGTGCCAGCAGCGAGGGAACGGCAGGGGACCCTGGGGCCAACGTCCTGACTTTC | TRBJ2-6 | NA | TRBV2 | few
CAIESRQSNYGYTF | TGTGCCATCGAGTCGCGGCAATCTAACTATGGCTACACCTTC | TRBJ1-2 | NA | TRBV10-3 | many
CSVAGKVAEAFF | TGCAGCGTCGCGGGGAAGGTCGCTGAAGCTTTCTTT | TRBJ1-1 | NA | TRBV29-1 | NA
CASSQGTSGYSYEQYF | TGCGCCAGCAGCCAAGGGACTAGCGGGTACTCCTACGAGCAGTACTTC | TRBJ2-7 | TRBD2 | TRBV4-1 | NA
CASRPRGRTDTQYF | TGTGCCAGCAGACCCAGGGGGAGGACAGATACGCAGTATTTT | TRBJ2-3 | NA | TRBV6-2/TRBV6-3 | few
CASSYAYSNQPQHF | TGTGCCAGCAGTTACGCGTATAGCAATCAGCCCCAGCATTTT | TRBJ1-5 | NA | TRBV6-2/TRBV6-3 | many
CASSYQGPTGTNEKLFF | TGTGCCAGCAGCTACCAGGGGCCGACGGGAACTAATGAAAAACTGTTTTTT | TRBJ1-4 | NA | TRBV7-9 | NA
CASRAGQGGGYTF | TGTGCCAGCAGAGCGGGACAGGGGGGTGGCTACACCTTC | TRBJ1-2 | TRBD1 | TRBV12-3/TRBV12-4 | many
CALGVSSYNEQFF | TGTGCCTTGGGTGTTAGCTCCTACAATGAGCAGTTCTTC | TRBJ2-1 | NA | TRBV7-9 | many
CAIRAGTSGLSGSYNEQFF | TGTGCCATCCGCGCCGGGACTAGCGGTCTTTCTGGATCCTACAATGAGCAGTTCTTC | TRBJ2-1 | TRBD2 | TRBV10-3 | many
CASSDMYTGWTF | TGTGCCAGCAGTGACATGTACACCGGCTGGACCTTC | TRBJ2-5 | NA | TRBV6-2/TRBV6-3 | many